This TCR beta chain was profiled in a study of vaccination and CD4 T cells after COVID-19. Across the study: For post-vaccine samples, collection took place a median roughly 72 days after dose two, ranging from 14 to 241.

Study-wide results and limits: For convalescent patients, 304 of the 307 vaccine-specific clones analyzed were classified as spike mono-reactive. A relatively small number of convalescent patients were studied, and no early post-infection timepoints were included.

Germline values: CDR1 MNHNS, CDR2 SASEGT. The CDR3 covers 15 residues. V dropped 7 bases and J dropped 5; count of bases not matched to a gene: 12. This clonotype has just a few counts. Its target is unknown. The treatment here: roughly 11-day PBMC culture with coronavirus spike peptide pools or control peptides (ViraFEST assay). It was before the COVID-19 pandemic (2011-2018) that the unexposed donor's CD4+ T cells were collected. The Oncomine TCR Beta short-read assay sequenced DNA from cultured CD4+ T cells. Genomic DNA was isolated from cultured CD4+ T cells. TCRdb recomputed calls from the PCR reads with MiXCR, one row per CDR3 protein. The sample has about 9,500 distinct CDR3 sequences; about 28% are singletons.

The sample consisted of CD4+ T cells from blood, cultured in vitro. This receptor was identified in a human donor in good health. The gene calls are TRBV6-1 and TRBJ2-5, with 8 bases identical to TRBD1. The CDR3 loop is CASMASGTGRETQYF. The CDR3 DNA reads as TGTGCCAGCATGGCCTCCGGGACAGGCCGGGAGACCCAGTACTTC.